Listed here is a single TCR beta chain. These data come from a study of cytomegalovirus exposure and HLA in healthy donors. Both 60 Vbeta primers and 13 Jbeta primers went into the PCR. The assay was immunoSEQ multiplex PCR, and TCRdb's table has in-frame clones only and misses some. This sample's table has fewer than 250,000 clones. This CDR3 spans 16 amino acids. Trimming pared 6 bases from V and 0 bases from J, leaving 12 bases between. The V gene's germline CDR1 is ENHRY and CDR2 SYGVKD. This TCR was recovered from a woman aged 25 to 45 in good health and CMV-seropositive. The genes are TRBV10-3 and TRBJ1-6; D call uncertain. Source material: PBMCs. CDR3 loop: CAIRAGSSSYNSPLHF. In nucleotides, the CDR3 is TGTGCCATCAGGGCGGGATCAAGCTCCTATAATTCACCCCTCCACTTT.